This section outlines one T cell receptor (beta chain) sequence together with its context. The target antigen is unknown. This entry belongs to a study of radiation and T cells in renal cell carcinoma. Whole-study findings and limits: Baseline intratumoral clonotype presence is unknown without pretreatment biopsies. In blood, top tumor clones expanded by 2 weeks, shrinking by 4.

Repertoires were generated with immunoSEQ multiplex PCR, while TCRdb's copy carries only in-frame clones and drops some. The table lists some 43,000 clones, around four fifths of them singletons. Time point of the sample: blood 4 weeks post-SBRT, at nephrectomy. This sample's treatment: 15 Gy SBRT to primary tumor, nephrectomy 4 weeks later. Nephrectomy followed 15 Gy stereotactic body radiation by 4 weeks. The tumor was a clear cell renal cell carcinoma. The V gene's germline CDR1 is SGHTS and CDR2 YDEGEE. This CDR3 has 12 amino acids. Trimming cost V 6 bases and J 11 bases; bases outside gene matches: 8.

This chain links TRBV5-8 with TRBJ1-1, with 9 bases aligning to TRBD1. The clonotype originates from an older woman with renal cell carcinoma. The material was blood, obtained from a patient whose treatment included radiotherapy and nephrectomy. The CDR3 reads CASITQGALAFF. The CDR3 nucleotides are TGTGCCAGCATAACACAGGGGGCTCTGGCTTTCTTT.